The rows below give T cell receptor beta chains drawn from one sample of a study of PD-1 blockade in mismatch repair-deficient tumors. The assay was immunoSEQ multiplex PCR, and TCRdb's table has in-frame clones only and misses some. This table holds tens of thousands of clones, approximately 78% found once. This material consisted of peripheral blood, taken 4 weeks after starting pembrolizumab. The receptor set was obtained from an adult with mismatch repair-deficient cancer. The conserved cysteine and the conserved F or W are not part of the CDR3 here. Each record gives: CDR3 protein, V gene, J gene.

CDR3: ASSLRVGSTEAF
V: TRBV5-8
J: TRBJ1-1

CDR3: ASRGWQDSNNEQF
V: TRBV6-6
J: TRBJ2-1

CDR3: ASSTHVRETQY
V: TRBV7-3
J: TRBJ2-5

CDR3: ASSTTLGNEQY
V: TRBV19
J: TRBJ2-7

CDR3: ASSFGGAVSNYGYT
V: TRBV7-2
J: TRBJ1-2

CDR3: ASSLDRGMQPQH
V: TRBV6-5
J: TRBJ1-5

CDR3: ASSLSAGGPNEQF
V: TRBV7-2
J: TRBJ2-1

CDR3: SVDKRTSGGSSYNEQF
V: TRBV29-1
J: TRBJ2-1

CDR3: ASSLRANTEAF
V: TRBV7-8
J: TRBJ1-1

CDR3: ASTRGLGELF
V: TRBV5-6
J: TRBJ2-2

CDR3: ASSVDRNTDTQY
V: TRBV7-9
J: TRBJ2-3

CDR3: ASSLGQHKNTEAF
V: TRBV5-1
J: TRBJ1-1

CDR3: ASSPNYEQY
V: TRBV5-8
J: TRBJ2-7

CDR3: ASSHPQGGLNTEAF
V: TRBV7-9
J: TRBJ1-1

CDR3: ASRPPGQGIPGANVLT
V: TRBV7-3
J: TRBJ2-6

CDR3: ASSLPSTDTQY
V: TRBV7-3
J: TRBJ2-3

CDR3: ASSYDRGRVYT
V: TRBV6-6
J: TRBJ1-2

CDR3: ASSFMETQY
V: TRBV11-3
J: TRBJ2-5

CDR3: ASSPTSGSVYEQY
V: TRBV11-3
J: TRBJ2-7

CDR3: ASSLRSSGSTETQY
V: TRBV7-9
J: TRBJ2-5

CDR3: ASSPLGGTYEQY
V: TRBV5-1
J: TRBJ2-7

CDR3: ASRGRALGGNQPQH
V: TRBV6-6
J: TRBJ1-5

CDR3: ASSPWTGANYGYT
V: TRBV19
J: TRBJ1-2

CDR3: ASSTSGTNTGELF
V: TRBV18
J: TRBJ2-2

CDR3: ASSLGRNEQF
V: TRBV11-2
J: TRBJ2-1

CDR3: ASSLRSGGNTGELF
V: TRBV5-1
J: TRBJ2-2

CDR3: ASSVGGHTEAF
V: TRBV9
J: TRBJ1-1

CDR3: ASSYKGSNEKLF
V: TRBV6-5
J: TRBJ1-4

CDR3: ASTLGPGPYEQY
V: TRBV6-5
J: TRBJ2-7